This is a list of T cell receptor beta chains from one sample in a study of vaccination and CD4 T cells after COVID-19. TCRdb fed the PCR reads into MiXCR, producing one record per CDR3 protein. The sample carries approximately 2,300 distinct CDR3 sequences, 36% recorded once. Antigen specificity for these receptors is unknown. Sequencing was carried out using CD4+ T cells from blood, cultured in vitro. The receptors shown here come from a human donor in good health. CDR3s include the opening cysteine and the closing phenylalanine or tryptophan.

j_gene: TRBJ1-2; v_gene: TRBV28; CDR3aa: CASRPDAYGYTF
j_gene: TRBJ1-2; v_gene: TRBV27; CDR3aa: CASSLYPQGAAYGYTF
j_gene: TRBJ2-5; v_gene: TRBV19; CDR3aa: CASRAGTSVETQYF
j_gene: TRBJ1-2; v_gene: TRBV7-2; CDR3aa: CASSFSVNYGYTF
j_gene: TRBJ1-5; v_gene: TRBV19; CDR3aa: CASTGRVGNQPQHF
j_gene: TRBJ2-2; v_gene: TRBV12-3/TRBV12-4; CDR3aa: CASSGQGNTGELFF
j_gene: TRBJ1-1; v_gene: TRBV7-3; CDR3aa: CASSFDRGRNTEAFF
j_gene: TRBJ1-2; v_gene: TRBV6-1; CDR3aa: CASSPLGGDGYTF
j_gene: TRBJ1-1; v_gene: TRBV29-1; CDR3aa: CSVEGQRNTEAFF
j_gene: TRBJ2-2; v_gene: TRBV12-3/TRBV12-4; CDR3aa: CASSPQAGAGELFF
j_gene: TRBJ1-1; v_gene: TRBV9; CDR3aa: CASSRIGQNTEAFF
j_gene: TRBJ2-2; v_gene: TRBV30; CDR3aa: CAWSVGASTGELFF
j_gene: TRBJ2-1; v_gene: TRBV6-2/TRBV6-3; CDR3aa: CASSLGTYNEQFF
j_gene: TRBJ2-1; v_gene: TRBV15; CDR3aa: CATTPFGSGGNNEQFF
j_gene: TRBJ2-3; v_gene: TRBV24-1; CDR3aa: CAASDTRTGSDTQYF
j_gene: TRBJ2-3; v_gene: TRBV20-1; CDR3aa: CSADPLGTGDTDTQYF
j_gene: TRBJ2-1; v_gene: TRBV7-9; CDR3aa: CASSLGSTTYDNEQFF
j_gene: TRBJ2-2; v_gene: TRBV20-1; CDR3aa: CSADRGRGELFF
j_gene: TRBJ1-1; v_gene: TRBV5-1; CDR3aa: CASSLLRQNFLNTEAFF
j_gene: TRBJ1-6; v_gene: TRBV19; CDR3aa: CASGQGNSPLHF
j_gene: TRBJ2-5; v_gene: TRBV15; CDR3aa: CATSSAGTLETQYF
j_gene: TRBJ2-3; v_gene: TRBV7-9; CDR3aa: CASSLFWTSGTSSVDTQYF
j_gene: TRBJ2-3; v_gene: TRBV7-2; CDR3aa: CASSLDGPLSTDTQYF
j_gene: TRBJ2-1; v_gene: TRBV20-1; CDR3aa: CSARASGINNEQFF
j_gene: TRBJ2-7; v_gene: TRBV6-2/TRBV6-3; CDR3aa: CASSRLDGYEQYF
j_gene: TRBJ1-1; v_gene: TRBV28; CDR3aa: CASSPSLSTEAFF
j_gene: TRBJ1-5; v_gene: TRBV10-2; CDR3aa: CASSRGPNQPQHF
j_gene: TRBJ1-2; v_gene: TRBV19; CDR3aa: CASSIRGDGYTF
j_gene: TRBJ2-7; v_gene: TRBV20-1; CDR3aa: CSARGSSDEQYF
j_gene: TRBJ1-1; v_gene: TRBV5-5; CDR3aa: CASSDPDLMDTEAFF
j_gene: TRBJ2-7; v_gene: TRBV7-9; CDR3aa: CASSLTSGEQYF
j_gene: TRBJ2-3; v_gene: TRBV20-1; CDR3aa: CSARYDSGSEIYF
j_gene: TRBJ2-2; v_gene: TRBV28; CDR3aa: CASRATGELFF
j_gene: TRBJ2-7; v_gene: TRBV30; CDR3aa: CAWSQGLYYEQYF
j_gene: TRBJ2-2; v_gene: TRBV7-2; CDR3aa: CASSYAVTANTGELFF